This T cell receptor beta chain was sequenced for a study of radiation and T cells in renal cell carcinoma. In its sample, this clone was seen once. CDR1 and CDR2 (germline): LGHNA, YSLEER. CDR3 size: 17 residues. Losses at the gene ends were 0 bases for V and 2 bases for J; bases not matched to a gene: 9. Regarding time point: blood 2 weeks post-SBRT. This sample's treatment: 15 Gy SBRT to primary tumor, nephrectomy 4 weeks later. This table comes from immunoSEQ multiplex PCR, and its TCRdb copy is limited to in-frame clones, with some not included. The table has just over 150,000 clones, 87% seen once.

The rearrangement joins TRBV4-3 to TRBJ2-7; 8 nucleotides match TRBD2. The material was blood, obtained from a patient whose treatment included radiotherapy and nephrectomy. The clonotype was recovered from a woman aged 50 to 65 with renal cell carcinoma. CDR3 DNA sequence: TGCGCCAGCAGCCAAGATCCGGGCGGGGGGCCCGCCTACGAGCAGTACTTC. Encoded protein: CASSQDPGGGPAYEQYF.